These 2 T cell receptor beta chains came from one sample sequenced in a study of blood T cell repertoires in COVID-19. Sequenced by immunoSEQ multiplex PCR; TCRdb stores in-frame clones only, minus some. The table has 150,000 or so clones, about 80% seen once. The sequenced sample consisted of peripheral blood. The source of these receptors is a woman aged 55-69 years with acute or convalescent COVID-19.

This sequence joins TRBV6-6 and TRBJ2-7; D possibly corresponds to TRBD2 (6 bases). The CDR3 runs to 15 residues. Germline V CDR1 and CDR2: MNHNY, SVGAGI (reference sequence). V lost 6 bases to trimming and J lost 3 bases, with 18 bases between them. CDR3 DNA: TGTGCCAGCAGGAAACTAGCTGAGGAAGTCTACGAGCAGTACTTC. The encoded protein is CASRKLAEEVYEQYF.

The rearrangement joins TRBV28 to TRBJ2-7; 11 bases align to TRBD2. Losses at the gene ends were 3 bases for V and 1 base for J; bases not matched to a gene: 8. Germline loops: CDR1 MDHEN, CDR2 SYDVKM. This CDR3 comprises 17 residues. The CDR3 sequence is CASSFTSGRPGSYEQYF. The CDR3 DNA reads as TGTGCCAGCAGTTTTACTAGCGGGAGACCCGGGTCCTACGAGCAGTACTTC.